Each of the 27 T cell receptor beta chains below was sequenced from the same sample in a study of cytomegalovirus exposure and HLA in healthy donors. PCR primers comprised 60 Vbeta and 13 Jbeta primers. Using immunoSEQ multiplex PCR, the repertoire was profiled, and TCRdb retains in-frame clones only, with some absent. The sample comprises some 98,000 clones, 60% to 80% of which are singletons, and approximately 7.7% rests with the top ten. Sequencing input: PBMCs. All receptors come from a female donor in good health and CMV-seronegative.

The V gene is TRBV29-1, the J gene TRBJ2-3, with 9 bases that match TRBD2. Per the germline V gene, CDR1 is SQVTM and CDR2 is ANQGSEA. This CDR3 spans 14 amino acids. Trimming cost V 4 bases and J 2 bases; bases outside gene matches: 4. The DNA for the CDR3 is TGCAGCGTTGGGACTAGCGCCTTCACAGATACGCAGTATTTT. It yields the protein CSVGTSAFTDTQYF.

The chain uses TRBV6-5 and TRBJ2-7, with D uncertain. This CDR3 comprises 13 residues. V was clipped by 5 bases and J by 3 bases, with 11 bases between them. Germline CDR1 is MNHEY and CDR2 is SVGAGI. CDR3 amino acids: CASSLDAFYEQYF. CDR3 coding DNA: TGTGCCAGCAGTCTAGACGCGTTCTACGAGCAGTACTTC.

This chain connects TRBV6-4 to TRBJ2-4, with no clear D. Deletions cut 2 bases from V and 1 base from J, with 15 bases between. The V gene's germline CDR1 is MRHNA and CDR2 SNTAGT. The CDR3 contains 17 residues. In DNA form, the CDR3 reads TGTGCCAGCAGTGACGAGTTGGTCCCCGGGGCCAAAAACATTCAGTACTTC. Translated: CASSDELVPGAKNIQYF.

V and J are TRBV28 and TRBJ1-2, with 7 bases identical to TRBD1. Germline loops: CDR1 MDHEN, CDR2 SYDVKM. V was clipped by 0 bases and J by 2 bases; unmatched bases: 3. The CDR3 loop spans 15 amino acids. The CDR3 nucleotides read TGTGCCAGCAGTTTATGGAGGACAGGAAACTATGGCTACACCTTC. Residues: CASSLWRTGNYGYTF.

This sequence joins TRBV28 and TRBJ2-5, with D possibly being TRBD2 (6 bases). Germline CDR1 is MDHEN and CDR2 is SYDVKM. V was shortened by 5 bases and J by 5 bases, with 21 bases between the two germline ends. The CDR3 contains 16 residues. In nucleotides, the CDR3 is TGTGCCAGCAGTCTGCTCTCCCCGGGAGTGGGTGAGACCCAGTACTTC. Translation: CASSLLSPGVGETQYF.

This chain connects TRBV7-3 to TRBJ2-2, with a possible D match to TRBD2 (6 bases). The CDR3 sequence is 14 residues long. Germline assignment: CDR1 SGHTA and CDR2 FQGTGA. Deletions cut 7 bases from V and 8 bases from J, with 17 bases between. The CDR3 DNA sequence: TGTGCCAGCAACTCGGGAGCCAGGCGGGGGGAGCTGTTTTTT. This encodes CASNSGARRGELFF.

The chain employs TRBV19 and TRBJ2-2, with a weak D call TRBD1 (6 bases). Germline V gene lookup returns CDR1 LNHDA and CDR2 SQIVND (reference sequence). Trimming pared 6 bases from V and 4 bases from J, leaving 12 bases between. The CDR3 spans 14 residues. CDR3 DNA sequence: TGTGCCAGTAGGCCCTCAGGGGCCACCGGGGAGCTGTTTTTT. Its protein product is CASRPSGATGELFF.

The CDR3 spells CASSLEGQPYNEQFF. In nucleotides, the CDR3 is TGCGCCAGCAGCTTGGAAGGACAGCCCTACAATGAGCAGTTCTTC. V and J are TRBV5-1 and TRBJ2-1, with D possibly being TRBD1 (6 bases). From germline, CDR1 is SGHRS and CDR2 YFSETQ. Between the trimmed V and J ends, which lost 0 bases and 2 bases, there was a span of 9 bases. The CDR3 is 15 residues long.

The rearrangement links TRBV19 to TRBJ2-3; a possible D gene is TRBD2 (5 bases). V lost 7 bases and J 1 base, leaving 12 bases between the germline ends. The CDR3 totals 14 residues. Per germline, CDR1 LNHDA and CDR2 SQIVND (reference sequence). The CDR3 protein is CASTGRVRTDTQYF. CDR3 nucleotide sequence: TGTGCCAGTACCGGGCGGGTCCGCACAGATACGCAGTATTTT.

This clone was detected once. The rearrangement joins TRBV28 to TRBJ1-6; D call uncertain. CDR1 and CDR2 (germline): MDHEN, SYDVKM. The CDR3 has 10 residues. Trimming pared 8 bases from V and 8 bases from J, leaving 4 bases between. This CDR3 reads CASGHSPLHF. The CDR3 nucleotides are TGTGCCAGCGGGCATTCACCCCTCCACTTT.

V is TRBV5-1 and J is TRBJ1-2; tentatively, D is TRBD1 (5 bases). The CDR3 runs to 15 residues. The V end was cut by 4 bases, the J end by 8 bases, with 21 bases between. Germline-derived CDR1 and CDR2 are SGHRS and YFSETQ. The CDR3 bases are TGCGCCAGCAGCCAGGGTCTGGGCCAGGTCAGCGGCTACACCTTC. This sequence encodes CASSQGLGQVSGYTF. Combining the CDR3 with reference TRBV5-1 and TRBJ1-2 gives the whole variable domain KAGVTQTPRYLIKTRGQQVTLSCSPISGHRSVSWYQQTPGQGLQFLFEYFSETQRNKGNFPGRFSGRQFSNSRSEMNVSTLELGDSALYLCASSQGLGQVSGYTFGSGTRLTVV.

This clone was recorded a few times. This chain connects TRBV6-5 to TRBJ2-7, with TRBD2 matching over 9 bases. CDR1 and CDR2 (germline): MNHEY, SVGAGI. The CDR3 is 14 residues long. V dropped 11 bases and J dropped 2; count of bases not matched to a gene: 10. This chain's CDR3 is CAVSPAGGPYEQYF. Here the CDR3 DNA reads TGTGCCGTCTCTCCGGCGGGAGGGCCCTACGAGCAGTACTTC.

This clone was seen once. The conserved final phenylalanine or tryptophan is absent from the CDR3, which likely points to a read error. It is unclear where the CDR3 begins or ends on the DNA, so no DNA is shown, and the CDR3 is as TCRdb lists it. The chain is built from TRBV5-6 and TRBJ2-3; TRBD1, as called in the table, went unchecked against the DNA. Germline CDR1 and CDR2: SGHDT and YYEEEE. The CDR3 spans 12 residues, counting both ends. The CDR3 is CASSLLGQHEHS.

A word on this clone: Other DNA sequences from this sample encode an identical CDR3 as well. Written as DNA, the CDR3 is TGTGCCAGCAGCCGCAGACTAGCGGGGTCCCCCTACAATGAGCAGTTCTTC. As protein: CASSRRLAGSPYNEQFF. This rearrangement joins TRBV11-3 to TRBJ2-1; TRBD2 matches at 11 bases. Trimming removed 5 bases from V and 2 bases from J; junction bases left unmatched: 8. Germline assignment: CDR1 SGHNT and CDR2 YENEEA. This CDR3 has 17 amino acids.

This clone was seen a few times. The gene calls are TRBV11-2 and TRBJ2-5; 8 bases are shared with TRBD2. This CDR3 region has 19 residues. The J segment lost 1 base and the V segment lost 1 base, leaving 14 bases of the junction unmatched. Germline lookup yields CDR1 SGHAT and CDR2 FQNNGV. The CDR3 nucleotides read TGTGCCAGCAGCTTAGTCGGGGGGGGAGGCCGATGGGCCCAAGAGACCCAGTACTTC. It specifies CASSLVGGGGRWAQETQYF. Looking up the rest from reference TRBV11-2 and TRBJ2-5 gives the full variable domain: EAGVAQSPRYKIIEKRQSVAFWCNPISGHATLYWYQQILGQGPKLLIQFQNNGVVDDSQLPKDRFSAERLKGVDSTLKIQPAKLEDSAVYLCASSLVGGGGRWAQETQYFGPGTRLLVL.

The chain has TRBV27 and TRBJ1-2; possible D gene TRBD1, 6 bases. CDR1 and CDR2 from the germline V gene are MNHEY and SMNVEV (reference sequence). V shed 0 bases and J shed 0 bases, with 8 bases lying between them. This CDR3 is built from 15 residues. In nucleotides, the CDR3 is TGTGCCAGCAGTTTATCGGCAGGGGCTAACTATGGCTACACCTTC. Residues: CASSLSAGANYGYTF.

This clone came up once. At one end, the junction sequence differs from germline, possibly due to a read error. The V call is TRBV7-9, the J call TRBJ1-2; D not certain. This CDR3 region has 15 residues. The germline gives CDR1 SEHNR, CDR2 FQNEAQ (reference sequence). CDR3 in amino acids: CSSSSSLLGNYGYTF. The CDR3 DNA follows: TGTTCCAGCAGCTCTAGCCTCCTTGGGAACTATGGCTACACCTTC.

The V gene is TRBV4-2, the J gene TRBJ1-2; D is possibly TRBD1 (6 bases). CDR1 is LGHNA and CDR2 is YNFKEQ in the germline V gene. Trimming removed 0 bases from V and 8 bases from J, with 16 bases in between. This CDR3 contains 15 residues. In DNA, the CDR3 is TGTGCCAGCAGCCAAGATAGACCTACAGGGTTGGGCTACACCTTC. Protein product: CASSQDRPTGLGYTF.

The rearrangement joins TRBV19 to TRBJ2-1; D perhaps matches TRBD2 (6 bases). V lost 5 bases, J lost 0 bases, and 11 bases lay in between. The CDR3 sequence is 15 residues long. Germline CDR1 is LNHDA and CDR2 is SQIVND (reference sequence). The CDR3: CASSVGGSSYNEQFF. The CDR3 bases are TGTGCCAGTAGTGTTGGGGGGAGCTCCTACAATGAGCAGTTCTTC.

The chain joins TRBV18 to TRBJ1-1; D gene uncertain. V shed 6 bases and J shed 5 bases, with 13 bases lying between them. Germline CDR1 KGHSH, CDR2 LQKENI. The CDR3 extends over 13 amino acids. The DNA of the CDR3 is TGTGCCAGCTCCCCGGACTCGGGAACTGAAGCTTTCTTT. Amino acids: CASSPDSGTEAFF.

The chain employs TRBV28 and TRBJ1-2; TRBD1 matches at 11 bases. V shed 4 bases, J shed 2 bases, and the junction held 9 bases outside the gene matches. From germline, CDR1 is MDHEN and CDR2 SYDVKM. There are 17 residues in the CDR3. CDR3 in DNA: TGTGCCAGCAGTTCACTAATCGGACAGGGGGCGAACTATGGCTACACCTTC. Its protein is CASSSLIGQGANYGYTF.

The V and J genes are TRBV27 and TRBJ1-2; the match to TRBD1 covers 10 bases. Per germline, CDR1 MNHEY and CDR2 SMNVEV (reference sequence). The length of the CDR3 is 17 residues. J lost 4 bases, V lost 3 bases, and 11 bases had no gene match. CDR3 residues: CASSFVTRGTGAYGYTF. CDR3 in DNA: TGTGCCAGCAGTTTTGTGACCCGTGGGACAGGGGCCTATGGCTACACCTTC.

The chain joins TRBV14 to TRBJ2-7, with 10 bases matching TRBD1. The germline V gene encodes CDR1 SGHDN and CDR2 FVKESK. This CDR3 has 15 residues. V lost 3 bases to trimming and J lost 2 bases; unmatched junction nucleotides: 4. In DNA, the CDR3 is TGTGCCAGCAGCCACCGGGACAGGGGTCCCTACGAGCAGTACTTC. Translation gives CASSHRDRGPYEQYF. The whole variable domain, remainder taken from reference TRBV14 and TRBJ2-7, is EAGVTQFPSHSVIEKGQTVTLRCDPISGHDNLYWYRRVMGKEIKFLLHFVKESKQDESGMPNNRFLAERTGGTYSTLKVQPAELEDSGVYFCASSHRDRGPYEQYFGPGTRLTVT.

This CDR3 reads CASSRKLQGMGPGNTIYF. The CDR3 nucleotides are TGTGCCAGCTCACGGAAGTTACAGGGGATGGGCCCTGGAAACACCATATATTTT. This rearrangement joins TRBV18 to TRBJ1-3; 7 bases align to TRBD1. The CDR3 length is 18 residues. Germline-derived CDR1 and CDR2 are KGHSH and LQKENI. V trimming: 4 bases; J trimming: 2 bases; junction bases outside the gene matches: 14.

The chain has TRBV5-5 and TRBJ1-3, with TRBD1 as a possible D gene (6 bases). The CDR3 length is 15 residues. V was shortened by 6 bases and J by 3 bases, with 16 bases between the two germline ends. Germline lookup yields CDR1 SGHKS and CDR2 YYEKEE (reference sequence). The CDR3 DNA reads as TGTGCCAGCACCAGAGGGACACCGTTTGGAAACACCATATATTTT. Translated: CASTRGTPFGNTIYF.

Only a few counts were recorded for this clone. The chain is built from TRBV9 and TRBJ1-4; D may be TRBD1 (5 bases). V was clipped by 0 bases and J by 10 bases, with 13 bases between them. The CDR3 contains 14 residues. Per the germline V gene, CDR1 is SGDLS and CDR2 is YYNGEE. CDR3 DNA sequence: TGTGCCAGCAGCGTAGATGGTTGGGGCGGAAAACTGTTTTTT. As protein: CASSVDGWGGKLFF.

V and J are TRBV6-5 and TRBJ1-2; 8 nucleotides line up with TRBD1. This CDR3 comprises 12 residues. Trimming took 5 bases from V and 7 from J; bases not matched to a gene: 3. Germline loops: CDR1 MNHEY, CDR2 SVGAGI. CDR3 nucleotides: TGTGCCAGCAGTCAGACAGGGGCTGGCTACACCTTC. As protein: CASSQTGAGYTF.